This T cell receptor (beta chain) was found in a study of neoadjuvant anti-PD-1 for oral cavity cancer. On the study more broadly: Most patients had three to four biweekly doses of 3 mg/kg nivolumab before resection.

Sample time point: after neoadjuvant nivolumab, at surgical resection. These oral cavity squamous cell carcinomas were HPV-negative and locally advanced. This CDR3 has 13 amino acids. The germline V and J ends were trimmed by 3 bases and 5 bases, with 7 bases remaining between them. CDR1 is MRHNA, CDR2 SNTAGT, per germline. The repertoire was sequenced with immunoSEQ multiplex PCR; TCRdb's copy has only in-frame clones and lacks some. The sample holds over 60,000 clones; 70% to 90% are singletons and the top ten take approximately 2.6%. The sequence derives from a person aged 40 to 85 with oral cavity squamous cell carcinoma. V gene TRBV6-4 combines with J gene TRBJ2-2; D is ambiguous. The sample here was PBMCs, taken after nivolumab (anti-PD-1) treatment. CDR3: CASSERETGELFF. For the CDR3, the DNA is TGTGCCAGCAGTGAAAGGGAAACCGGGGAGCTGTTTTTT.